This TCR beta chain was found in a study of T-cell memory formation after mild COVID-19. General observations from the study: Mainly in CM and EM were contracting CD4+ clones; CD8+ were in EMRA. Certain responding clones were present in pre-infection memory, suggesting participation of cross-reactive memory. There was a balanced CD4/CD8 profile in clones contracting day 15 to 85, and later expanders leaned CD4+.

Concerning this clonotype itself: Its target is not known.

Constant-segment primers and 5'RACE yielded cDNA libraries for TCR alpha and TCR beta, each carrying sample barcodes and UMIs. TCRdb re-called the 5' RACE reads with MiXCR, one entry per CDR3 protein. The table shows roughly 450,000 distinct CDR3 sequences, with more than 15% occurring only once. CDR3 length: 12 residues. The germline gives CDR1 MNHNS, CDR2 SASEGT. Trimming took off 6 bases at V and 5 bases at J, with 10 bases between the two ends. The receptor was isolated from a man aged 18 to 30 who had mild COVID-19 (a few samples of this study predate the infection). Cell type and time point are not known. The sample consisted of PBMCs or a T cell subset sorted from them (not recorded which). The chain combines TRBV6-1 with TRBJ1-2, with D possibly TRBD1 on 5 matching bases. The CDR3 nucleotides read TGTGCCAGCAGGGGACTCTGGTATGGCTACACCTTC. Translated, it gives CASRGLWYGYTF.